This T cell receptor beta chain was retrieved from a study of T-cell reconstitution after alpha-beta-depleted transplantation in children. The V gene end was trimmed by 6 bases and the J gene end by 1 base; junction bases not matched to a gene: 5. Germline V gene sequence: CDR1 MNHNS, CDR2 SASEGT. This CDR3 is built from 17 residues. This sample's TCRbeta library carried unique molecular identifier barcodes. TCRdb analysed the PCR reads with MiXCR anew, one entry per CDR3 protein. The table has 490,000 or so distinct CDR3 sequences, 9.5% to 15% seen once. This clonotype was picked up a small number of times.

The V gene is TRBV6-1, the J gene TRBJ2-2; 13 bases map to TRBD2. The sequence came from a human donor who donated a stem cell graft to a child with combined immunodeficiency. The sample in question was PBMCs from the stem cell graft donor, obtained from the stem cell graft. The CDR3 spells CASRILAGGRNTGELFF. The CDR3 DNA sequence: TGTGCCAGCAGGATACTAGCGGGGGGGAGGAACACCGGGGAGCTGTTTTTT.